The sequence of this T cell receptor (beta chain) was determined in a study of cytomegalovirus exposure and HLA in healthy donors. The CDR3 runs to 12 residues. V was shortened by 5 bases and J by 5 bases, with 12 bases between the two germline ends. The germline gives CDR1 SQVTM, CDR2 ANQGSEA. Some clones are missing from TCRdb's copy, which holds only in-frame ones; the method was immunoSEQ multiplex PCR. The profile shows roughly 110,000 clones, around 89% of them singletons. The chain employs TRBV29-1 and TRBJ1-1, with D hard to call. The source of this sequence is a woman aged 18-29 years in good health and CMV-seropositive. Material for sequencing was PBMCs. CDR3 protein: CSVNPSDTEAFF. The CDR3 DNA follows: TGCAGCGTTAACCCCAGTGATACTGAAGCTTTCTTT.